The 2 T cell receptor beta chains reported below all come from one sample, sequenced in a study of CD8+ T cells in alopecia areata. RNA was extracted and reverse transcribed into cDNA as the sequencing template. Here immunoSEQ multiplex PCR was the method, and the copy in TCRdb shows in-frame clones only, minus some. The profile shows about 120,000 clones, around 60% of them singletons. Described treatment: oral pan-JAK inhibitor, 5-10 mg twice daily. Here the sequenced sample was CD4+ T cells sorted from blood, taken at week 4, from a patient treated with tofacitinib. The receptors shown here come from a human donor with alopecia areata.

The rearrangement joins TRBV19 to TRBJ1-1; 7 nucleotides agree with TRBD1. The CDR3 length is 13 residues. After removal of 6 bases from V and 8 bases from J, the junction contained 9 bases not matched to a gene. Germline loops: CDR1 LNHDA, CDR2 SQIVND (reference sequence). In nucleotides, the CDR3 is TGTGCCAGTAGCCGAGGCCGGGACAGAGAAGCTTTCTTT. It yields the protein CASSRGRDREAFF.

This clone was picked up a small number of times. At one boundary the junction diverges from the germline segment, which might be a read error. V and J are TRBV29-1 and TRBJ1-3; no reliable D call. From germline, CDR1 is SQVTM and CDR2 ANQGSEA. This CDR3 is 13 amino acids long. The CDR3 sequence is CSVQDYSGNTIYF. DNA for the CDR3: TGCAGCGTTCAAGACTACTCTGGAAACACCATATATTTT.